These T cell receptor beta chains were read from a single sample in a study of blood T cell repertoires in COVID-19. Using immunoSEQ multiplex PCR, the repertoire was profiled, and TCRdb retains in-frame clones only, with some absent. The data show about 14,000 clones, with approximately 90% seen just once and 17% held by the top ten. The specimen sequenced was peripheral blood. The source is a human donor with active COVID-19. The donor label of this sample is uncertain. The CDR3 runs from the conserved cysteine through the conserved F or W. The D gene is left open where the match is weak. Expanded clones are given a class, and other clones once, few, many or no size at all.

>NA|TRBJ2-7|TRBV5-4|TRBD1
CASSLFRDRWGYEQYF
TGTGCCAGCAGCTTATTTCGGGACAGATGGGGATACGAGCAGTACTTC
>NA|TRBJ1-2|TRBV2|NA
CASSVYGYSGYTF
TGTGCCAGCAGTGTTTACGGATACAGTGGCTACACCTTC
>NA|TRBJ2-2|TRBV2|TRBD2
CASSWTSGGSGELFF
TGTGCCAGCAGTTGGACTAGCGGGGGTTCCGGGGAGCTGTTTTTT
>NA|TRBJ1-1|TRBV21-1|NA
CASSSRVF
TGTGCCAGCAGTAGCCGGGTCTTT
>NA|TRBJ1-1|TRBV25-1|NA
CASSRNTEAFF
TGTGCCAGCAGTCGGAACACTGAAGCTTTCTTT
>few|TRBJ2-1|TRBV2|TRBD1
CAIQPGQGYNEQFF
TGTGCCATCCAACCGGGACAGGGTTACAATGAGCAGTTCTTC
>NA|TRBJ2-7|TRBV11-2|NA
CASSLLYTSSYEQYF
TGTGCCAGCAGCTTGTTGTATACCAGCTCCTACGAGCAGTACTTC
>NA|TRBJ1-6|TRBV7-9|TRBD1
CASSSLDRGGSPLHF
TGTGCCAGCAGCTCCCTGGACAGGGGTGGATCACCCCTCCACTTT
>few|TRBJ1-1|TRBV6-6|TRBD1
CASSPPGQKNTEAFF
TGTGCCAGCAGTCCCCCGGGACAGAAGAACACTGAAGCTTTCTTT
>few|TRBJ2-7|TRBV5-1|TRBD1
CASSPWTGGSYEQYF
TGCGCCAGCAGCCCATGGACAGGGGGATCCTACGAGCAGTACTTC
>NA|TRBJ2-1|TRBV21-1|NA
CASSQYWRGRIDNEQFF
TGTGCCAGCAGCCAATACTGGAGGGGGCGAATCGACAATGAGCAGTTCTTC
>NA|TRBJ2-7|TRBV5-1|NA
CASSLVPGIYEQYF
TGCGCCAGCAGCTTGGTTCCAGGTATATACGAGCAGTACTTC
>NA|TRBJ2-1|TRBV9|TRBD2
CASSGGGSSYNEQFF
TGTGCCAGCAGCGGCGGGGGAAGCTCCTACAATGAGCAGTTCTTC
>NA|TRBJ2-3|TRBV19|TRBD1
CASSASQGAASTDTQYF
TGTGCCAGTAGTGCCTCGCAGGGGGCGGCTTCCACAGATACGCAGTATTTT
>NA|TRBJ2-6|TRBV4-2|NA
CASSQEGHVSGANVLTF
TGTGCCAGCAGCCAAGAGGGACACGTCTCTGGGGCCAACGTCCTGACTTTC
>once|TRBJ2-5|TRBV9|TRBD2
CASSVDLAGTQYF
TGTGCCAGCAGCGTAGACCTAGCGGGAACCCAGTACTTC
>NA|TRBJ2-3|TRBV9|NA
CASSVWGLTDTQYF
TGTGCCAGCAGCGTGTGGGGGCTCACAGATACGCAGTATTTT
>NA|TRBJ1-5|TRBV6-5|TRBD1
CASSPGTGGPQPQHF
TGTGCCAGCAGCCCCGGGACAGGAGGACCTCAGCCCCAGCATTTT
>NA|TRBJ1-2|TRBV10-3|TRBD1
CAISEFGTGERYGYTF
TGTGCCATCAGTGAGTTCGGGACAGGGGAACGCTATGGCTACACCTTC
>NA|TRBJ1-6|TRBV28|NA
CASSLSNSPLHF
TGTGCCAGCAGTTTGAGTAATTCACCCCTCCACTTT
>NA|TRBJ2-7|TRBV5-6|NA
CASSLRLGYEQYF
TGTGCCAGCAGCTTGAGACTTGGCTACGAGCAGTACTTC
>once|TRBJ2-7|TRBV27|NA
CASSVLGSHYEQYF
TGTGCCAGCAGCGTCCTCGGGAGCCACTACGAGCAGTACTTC
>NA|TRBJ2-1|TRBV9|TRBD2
CASSVTSGGASEQFF
TGTGCCAGCAGCGTGACTAGCGGGGGGGCCTCTGAGCAGTTCTTC
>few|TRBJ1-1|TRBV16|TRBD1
CASSRQQGRNTEAFF
TGTGCCAGCAGCCGACAACAGGGGAGGAACACTGAAGCTTTCTTT
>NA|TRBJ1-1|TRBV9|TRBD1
CASSAGQGGTEAFF
TGTGCCAGCAGCGCGGGACAGGGAGGCACTGAAGCTTTCTTT
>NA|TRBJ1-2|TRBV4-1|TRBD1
CASSQVPGQVNGYTF
TGCGCCAGCAGCCAGGTCCCGGGACAGGTGAATGGCTACACCTTC
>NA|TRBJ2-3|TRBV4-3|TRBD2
CASSQDQTSGRAGADTQYF
TGCGCCAGCAGCCAAGATCAGACTAGCGGGAGGGCGGGGGCAGATACGCAGTATTTT
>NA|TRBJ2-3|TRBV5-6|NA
CASSLVADTQYF
TGTGCCAGCAGCTTGGTCGCAGATACGCAGTATTTT
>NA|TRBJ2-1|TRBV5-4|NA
CASSHGGGGYNEQFF
TGTGCCAGCAGCCATGGGGGAGGGGGCTACAATGAGCAGTTCTTC
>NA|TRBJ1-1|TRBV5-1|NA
CASSLTRVGTEAFF
TGCGCCAGCAGCTTGACGAGGGTTGGCACTGAAGCTTTCTTT
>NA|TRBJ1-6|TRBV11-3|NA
CASSLMRGSPLHF
TGTGCCAGCAGCTTAATGCGCGGATCACCCCTCCACTTT
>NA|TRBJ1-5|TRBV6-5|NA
CASTLGRFNQPQHF
TGTGCCAGCACCTTGGGCAGGTTCAATCAGCCCCAGCATTTT
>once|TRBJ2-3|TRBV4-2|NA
CASSQEQGAADTQYF
TGTGCCAGCAGCCAAGAGCAAGGGGCGGCAGATACGCAGTATTTT
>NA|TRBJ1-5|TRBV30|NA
CAWAAGDSNQPQHF
TGTGCCTGGGCGGCAGGGGATAGCAATCAGCCCCAGCATTTT
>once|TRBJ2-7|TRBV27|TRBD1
CASSFGQDLRIREQYF
TGTGCCAGCAGTTTTGGACAGGACCTACGAATTAGGGAGCAGTACTTC
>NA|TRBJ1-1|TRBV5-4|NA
CASSPEYRNTEAFF
TGTGCCAGCAGCCCAGAATACAGGAACACTGAAGCTTTCTTT
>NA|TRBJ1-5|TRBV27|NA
CASGLSNQPQHF
TGTGCCAGCGGGCTCTCAAATCAGCCCCAGCATTTT
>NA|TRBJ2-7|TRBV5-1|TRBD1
CASSVGQGASYEQYF
TGCGCCAGCAGCGTGGGACAGGGGGCATCCTACGAGCAGTACTTC
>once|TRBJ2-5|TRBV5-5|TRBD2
CASSLGGGETQYF
TGTGCCAGCAGCTTGGGCGGGGGGGAGACCCAGTACTTC